This T cell receptor beta chain stems from a study of regulatory T cells in long-lasting Graves disease. Sample time point: persistent/refractory GD, antithyroid drugs over 5 years with positive TRAb. There was RNA extracted from PBMCs, and the TCR library was made from it. Through Arm-PCR of CDR3 regions and iRepertoire HTBI primers, TCR beta libraries were built. One entry per CDR3 protein results from TCRdb running MiXCR on the multiplex PCR reads. The data contain about 470,000 distinct CDR3 sequences, about a fifth of them singletons. The CDR3 extends over 15 amino acids. Between the trimmed V and J ends, which lost 4 bases and 0 bases, there was a span of 15 bases. The germline V gene has CDR1 SQVTM and CDR2 ANQGSEA.

The chain has TRBV29-1 and TRBJ1-1; no firm D call. This TCR came from a female donor with Graves disease. The input for sequencing was peripheral blood mononuclear cells (PBMCs), taken when the disease was refractory, from a patient treated with antithyroid drugs. CDR3 bases: TGCAGCGTTGTTTCGTTCGGTCAGATGAACACTGAAGCTTTCTTT. Protein product: CSVVSFGQMNTEAFF.